These 25 T cell receptor beta chains share one sample of origin, sequenced in a study of blood T cells in healthy people across ages. Using a J-beta primer mix together with a sample-barcoded 5' primer, a second PCR was run for roughly 7 to 11 cycles. TCRdb ran MiXCR on the 5' RACE reads and lists one entry per CDR3 protein. The sample lists about 640,000 distinct CDR3 sequences, approximately 30% occurring once. The material sequenced was blood. The receptors originated from a woman older than 75 in good health.

This clonotype was counted ten times or more. The chain carries TRBV7-8 and TRBJ2-5, with 7 bases aligning to TRBD2. The V gene's germline CDR1 is SGHVS and CDR2 FQNEAQ. The trim removed 6 bases at V and 0 bases at J, leaving 10 bases unmatched. This CDR3 comprises 16 residues. The DNA for the CDR3 is TGTGCCAGCAGTGGATTCGTGGGGGGGAACCAAGAGACCCAGTACTTC. Translated: CASSGFVGGNQETQYF.

This clonotype was seen many times. As DNA, the CDR3 is TGTGCCACCAGTGATTCAAAGGGGGCCCACCCGGGAGTCCTGACTTTC. Protein product: CATSDSKGAHPGVLTF. This rearrangement joins TRBV24-1 to TRBJ2-6, with 7 bases that match TRBD1. The V gene end was trimmed by 2 bases and the J gene end by 13 bases; junction bases not matched to a gene: 13. Germline V gene sequence: CDR1 KGHDR, CDR2 SFDVKD. The CDR3 is made up of 16 amino acids.

This clonotype was picked up many times. The rearrangement uses TRBV7-2 and TRBJ1-2, with TRBD1 as a possible D gene (5 bases). The CDR3 length is 14 residues. The V gene lost 6 bases and the J gene lost 1 base, with 12 bases spanning the gap. Germline loops: CDR1 SGHTA, CDR2 FQGNSA. The CDR3 protein is CASSVTGDNYGYTF. CDR3 sequence (DNA): TGTGCCAGCAGTGTAACGGGGGATAACTATGGCTACACCTTC.

This clonotype was counted many times. The V call is TRBV3-1, the J call TRBJ2-7, with TRBD1 matching 9 bases. The junction had 1 base not matched to a gene; V was cut back by 4 bases and J by 0 bases. From germline, CDR1 is LGHDT and CDR2 YNNKEL (reference sequence). CDR3 size: 14 residues. The CDR3 DNA reads as TGTGCCAGCAGCCCGACAGGGGGCTCCTACGAGCAGTACTTC. It is translated as CASSPTGGSYEQYF.

The chain recombines TRBV7-8 with TRBJ2-5, with 13 nucleotides matching TRBD2. This CDR3 is built from 16 residues. Germline-derived CDR1 and CDR2 are SGHVS and FQNEAQ. The trim removed 2 bases at V and 4 bases at J, leaving 4 bases unmatched. The CDR3 region has the DNA TGTGCCAGCAGCTTATGGACTAGCGGGAGTCGAGAGACCCAGTACTTC. It is translated as CASSLWTSGSRETQYF.

This clonotype has at least ten counts. This chain connects TRBV7-2 to TRBJ2-7, with D perhaps matching TRBD1 or TRBD2 (7 bases each). CDR3 size: 15 residues. In germline, CDR1 is SGHTA, CDR2 FQGNSA. The ends were cut back, 1 base at V and 4 bases at J, with 14 bases in the middle. The CDR3 coding sequence is TGTGCCAGCAGCTTAGTGGGAGGGGGCTCGTACGAGCAGTACTTC. Its translation: CASSLVGGGSYEQYF.

This clonotype was recorded many times. For the CDR3, the DNA is TGCAGTGCTAGAGATAACAGACCTGGAAATCAGCCCCAGCATTTT. Residues: CSARDNRPGNQPQHF. J is TRBJ1-5 and V is TRBV20-1; D is unclear. From germline, CDR1 is DFQATT and CDR2 SNEGSKA (reference sequence). Deletions cut 0 bases from V and 4 bases from J, with 13 bases between. The CDR3 has 15 amino acids.

The V gene is TRBV19, the J gene TRBJ1-5; maybe TRBD1 (6 bases). The CDR3 runs 17 residues. The V gene lost 5 bases and the J gene lost 5 bases, with 22 bases spanning the gap. Germline CDR1 and CDR2: LNHDA and SQIVND (reference sequence). The CDR3 DNA is TGTGCCAGTAGTCTCTCGAGACAGGAAAGGACCGATCAGCCCCAGCATTTT. Translation gives CASSLSRQERTDQPQHF.

This clonotype appeared a few times. The chain is built from TRBV10-3 and TRBJ2-3; D might be TRBD1 or TRBD2, each matching 5 bases. The CDR3 runs 12 residues. Germline V gene lookup returns CDR1 ENHRY and CDR2 SYGVKD. The CDR3 DNA sequence: TGTGTGACCGGGACGGATCTGGGAACGCAGTATTTT. Translation gives CVTGTDLGTQYF.

The rearrangement links TRBV12-3 or TRBV12-4 to TRBJ1-1, with D hard to call. This CDR3 has 15 amino acids. V gave up 2 bases and J gave up 4 bases, with 14 bases separating them. Here the CDR3 DNA reads TGTGCCAGCAGTTTAAAGGTCCGGGGTTCCACTGAAGCTTTCTTT. It is translated as CASSLKVRGSTEAFF.

Turning to this clonotype: One junction end disagrees with the germline gene, perhaps due to a read error. This chain joins TRBV5-1 and TRBJ2-2; D may be TRBD1 or TRBD2 (5 bases each). This CDR3 contains 17 residues. Germline V lookup: CDR1 SGHRS, CDR2 YFSETQ. The CDR3 reads CASSLGGLRRSTGERFF. The CDR3 DNA reads TGCGCCAGCAGCTTGGGGGGCTTGCGGCGGTCCACCGGGGAGCGGTTTTTT.

The chain joins TRBV7-2 to TRBJ2-4; D is perhaps TRBD2 (5 bases). This CDR3 region has 16 residues. CDR1 is SGHTA, CDR2 FQGNSA, per germline. V lost 5 bases and J 2 bases, leaving 16 bases between the germline ends. The CDR3 region has the DNA TGTGCCAGCAGCCCCTCGGGGATTCAGACCAAAAACATTCAGTACTTC. Residues: CASSPSGIQTKNIQYF.

There are many counts of this clonotype. This rearrangement joins TRBV5-1 to TRBJ2-7; D call uncertain. V was cut by 0 bases and J by 2 bases, with 9 bases left in between. This CDR3 region has 14 residues. Germline V gene lookup returns CDR1 SGHRS and CDR2 YFSETQ. The CDR3 DNA sequence: TGCGCCAGCAGCTTGGAAGGTGAAACCTACGAGCAGTACTTC. Its protein is CASSLEGETYEQYF.

This clonotype was seen ten or more times. V is TRBV29-1 and J is TRBJ2-5, with D possibly matching TRBD2 (7 bases). This CDR3 has 14 residues. With 0 bases removed from V and 10 bases from J, the gap between germline ends came to 18 bases. The germline CDR1 and CDR2 sequences are SQVTM and ANQGSEA. The CDR3 sequence: CSVEDQLGGGSQYF. In DNA form, the CDR3 reads TGCAGCGTTGAAGATCAGCTAGGGGGAGGGAGCCAGTACTTC. The variable domain in full, with the rest retrieved from reference TRBV29-1 and TRBJ2-5, is SAVISQKPSRDICQRGTSLTIQCQVDSQVTMMFWYRQQPGQSLTLIATANQGSEATYESGFVIDKFPISRPNLTFSTLTVSNMSPEDSSIYLCSVEDQLGGGSQYFGPGTRLLVL.

This clonotype turned up a few times. The chain is built from TRBV18 and TRBJ1-1; a weak D match, TRBD1 (6 bases). The CDR3 covers 15 residues. Germline V CDR1 and CDR2: KGHSH, LQKENI. V dropped 2 bases and J dropped 1 base, with 11 bases sitting between them. The CDR3 sequence is CASSPIGQPNTEAFF. For the CDR3, the DNA is TGTGCCAGCTCACCAATTGGACAGCCGAACACTGAAGCTTTCTTT.

This clonotype occurred many times. This chain links TRBV18 with TRBJ2-1; 9 bases are shared with TRBD1. Germline CDR1 is KGHSH and CDR2 is LQKENI. There are 15 residues in the CDR3. The J segment lost 6 bases and the V segment lost 3 bases, leaving 6 bases of the junction unmatched. The CDR3 sequence: CASSPRDRDANEQFF. In DNA form, the CDR3 reads TGTGCCAGCTCACCCCGGGACAGGGATGCCAATGAGCAGTTCTTC. Using reference TRBV18 and TRBJ2-1 for the parts outside the CDR3, the full variable domain is NAGVMQNPRHLVRRRGQEARLRCSPMKGHSHVYWYRQLPEEGLKFMVYLQKENIIDESGMPKERFSAEFPKEGPSILRIQQVVRGDSAAYFCASSPRDRDANEQFFGPGTRLTVL.

Worth noting for this clonotype: Since a much larger clone is just one base distant, this may be a read error. The chain employs TRBV28 and TRBJ2-7, with D perhaps TRBD2 (5 bases). The CDR3 consists of 14 residues. Germline loops: CDR1 MDHEN, CDR2 SYDVKM. The CDR3 is CASSSPGFPYGQYF. The CDR3 nucleotides are TGTGCCAGCAGTTCCCCGGGGTTCCCTTACGGGCAGTACTTC.

This clonotype was seen only a few times. The V and J genes are TRBV9 and TRBJ1-2, with D maybe TRBD1 (5 bases). Trimming pared 5 bases from V and 4 bases from J, leaving 21 bases between. Germline V gene lookup returns CDR1 SGDLS and CDR2 YYNGEE. The CDR3 sequence is 16 residues long. The CDR3 nucleotides read TGTGCCAGCAGTCGGAACCGGGACCCCTCTGTCTATGGCTACACCTTC. Protein product: CASSRNRDPSVYGYTF.

This clonotype was observed at least ten times. The genes are TRBV6-5 and TRBJ1-2; D is possibly TRBD1 (6 bases). In germline, CDR1 is MNHEY, CDR2 SVGAGI. This CDR3 is 12 amino acids long. V dropped 6 bases and J dropped 4 bases, with 9 bases sitting between them. CDR3 nucleotides: TGTGCCAGCAGGGACAGACTCTATGGCTACACCTTC. Translation gives CASRDRLYGYTF.

This chain connects TRBV28 to TRBJ1-3, with 8 bases lining up with TRBD1. Germline lookup yields CDR1 MDHEN and CDR2 SYDVKM. This CDR3 has 15 residues. V gave up 6 bases and J gave up 2 bases; unmatched junction bases: 6. The CDR3 loop reads CASRPPTGAGNTIYF. In DNA form, the CDR3 reads TGTGCCAGCAGGCCCCCGACAGGGGCTGGAAACACCATATATTTT.

This CDR3 reads CASSQVMENEQFF. The CDR3 region has the DNA TGTGCCAGCAGCCAAGTTATGGAGAATGAGCAGTTCTTC. V and J are TRBV7-2 and TRBJ2-1; D is undetermined. The length of the CDR3 is 13 residues. Looked up from germline, CDR1 is SGHTA and CDR2 is FQGNSA. Deletions cut 5 bases from V and 7 bases from J, with 12 bases between.

There are many counts of this clonotype. The rearrangement joins TRBV20-1 to TRBJ2-7, with 7 bases fitting TRBD2. Germline values: CDR1 DFQATT, CDR2 SNEGSKA (reference sequence). The CDR3 extends over 12 amino acids. Trimming at V came to 5 bases and at J to 5 bases, leaving 6 bases not matched to a gene. The CDR3 bases are TGCAGTGCTGGAGCGGGGACTAACGAGCAGTACTTC. Its protein product is CSAGAGTNEQYF.

There are a few counts of this clonotype. The rearrangement joins TRBV6-1 to TRBJ1-1; D unresolved. This CDR3 comprises 12 residues. Trimming left V 0 bases short and J 4 bases short, with 3 bases between. CDR1 is MNHNS, CDR2 SASEGT, per germline. DNA for the CDR3: TGTGCCAGCAGTGAAGCGCGCACTGAAGCTTTCTTT. This gives the protein CASSEARTEAFF.

This clonotype was seen more than once but under ten times. The chain combines TRBV7-2 with TRBJ2-1; 8 bases fit TRBD2. The V gene end was trimmed by 3 bases and the J gene end by 3 bases; junction bases not matched to a gene: 10. Germline V lookup: CDR1 SGHTA, CDR2 FQGNSA. This CDR3 comprises 17 residues. DNA for the CDR3: TGTGCCAGCAGCTTTAGAACGGCCGGGGGGGTCTACAATGAGCAGTTCTTC. It encodes CASSFRTAGGVYNEQFF.

This sequence joins TRBV2 and TRBJ2-4; D unresolved. Trimming removed 1 base at V and 2 bases at J, with 12 bases between. This CDR3 is built from 16 residues. Germline V lookup: CDR1 SNHLY, CDR2 FYNNEI. The CDR3 spells CASSEGVDLTKNIQYF. The CDR3 DNA is TGTGCCAGCAGTGAAGGGGTGGATTTGACCAAAAACATTCAGTACTTC.